The entry below describes one T cell receptor (beta chain). Its antigen remains unidentified. The source of the sample is a study of graft-versus-host responses after intestinal transplantation. Study summary: Induction using anti-thymocyte globulin, followed by tacrolimus and steroids for roughly 3 years, was given to all recipients.

The ends were cut back, 2 bases at V and 3 bases at J, with 9 bases in the middle. Germline V gene lookup returns CDR1 SGDLS and CDR2 YYNGEE. This CDR3 comprises 14 residues. Sequencing was performed with immunoSEQ multiplex PCR; in TCRdb, only in-frame clones are kept and a portion is missing. This table holds over 85,000 clones, approximately 95% found once. The chain couples TRBV9 to TRBJ2-1; D is ambiguous. This specimen consisted of unstimulated CD8+ T cells sorted from spleen or lymph node cells, obtained before intestinal transplant. The receptor was isolated from a human donor who received an intestinal transplant. The CDR3 loop reads CASSVAGDYNEQFF. The CDR3 region has the DNA TGTGCCAGCAGCGTTGCCGGAGACTACAATGAGCAGTTCTTC.